This T cell receptor beta chain comes out of a study of blood T cell repertoires in COVID-19. Produced via immunoSEQ multiplex PCR; TCRdb's table is partial and in-frame only. The repertoire holds approximately 170,000 clones, with 88% as singletons. Losses at the gene ends were 8 bases for V and 3 bases for J; bases not matched to a gene: 7. CDR3 length: 13 residues. Germline CDR1 is MNHEY and CDR2 is SVGAGI. V gene TRBV6-5 combines with J gene TRBJ2-7; 7 nucleotides line up with TRBD2. The clonotype originates from a woman aged 18 to 35 who had recovered from COVID-19. Sequenced sample: PBMCs or T cells enriched from blood (not recorded which). The CDR3 sequence: CASSSAGLYEQYF. Written as DNA, the CDR3 is TGTGCCAGCTCCTCAGCGGGGCTCTACGAGCAGTACTTC.